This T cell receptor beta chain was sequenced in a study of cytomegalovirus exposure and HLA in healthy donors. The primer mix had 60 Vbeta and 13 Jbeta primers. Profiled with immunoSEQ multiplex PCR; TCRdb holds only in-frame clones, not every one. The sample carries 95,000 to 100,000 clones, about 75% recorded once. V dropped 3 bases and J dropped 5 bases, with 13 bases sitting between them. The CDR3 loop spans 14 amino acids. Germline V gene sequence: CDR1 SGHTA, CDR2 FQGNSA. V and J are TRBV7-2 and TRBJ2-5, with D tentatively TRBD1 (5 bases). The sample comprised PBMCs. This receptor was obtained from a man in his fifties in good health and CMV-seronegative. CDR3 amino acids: CASSFEGAWETQYF. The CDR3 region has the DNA TGTGCCAGCAGCTTCGAAGGGGCTTGGGAGACCCAGTACTTC.